The sequence of this T cell receptor beta chain was determined in a study of beta chain features in type 1 diabetes. The germline V gene encodes CDR1 GTSNPN and CDR2 SVGIG (reference sequence). Trimming took off 0 bases at V and 7 bases at J, with 12 bases between the two ends. The CDR3 contains 13 residues. CD45RO/CCR7/CD25/CD127/CD95/CD27 staining was used to isolate CD4+ naive, central memory, regulatory and stem cell-like memory cells by sorting. Points from the study as a whole: When Type 1 diabetes patients were examined, their TCRB CDR3s proved moderately but significantly shorter in all four CD4+ subsets. High-TCR-expressing cells could be over-represented by cDNA sequencing. The analysis here could not establish whether HLA type shapes TCRB rearrangement.

All of the isolated RNA was reverse transcribed, so expressed TCRB transcripts were sequenced. Each sample of naive, central memory or regulatory T cells had, on average, roughly 3.6 million reads. Libraries were prepared by immunoSEQ multiplex PCR; TCRdb keeps only in-frame clonotypes and omits some of them. The profile shows more than 550,000 clones, about 14% of them singletons. In the case of this clone: What it recognizes is unknown.

Sequencing was done on a sample of naive CD4+ T cells from blood. This clonotype was sampled from a man between 18 and 29 years old with type 1 diabetes. The chain carries TRBV30 and TRBJ1-2; D remains ambiguous. CDR3: CAWSVRAPSGYTF. DNA of the CDR3: TGTGCCTGGAGTGTACGAGCTCCCAGTGGCTACACCTTC.